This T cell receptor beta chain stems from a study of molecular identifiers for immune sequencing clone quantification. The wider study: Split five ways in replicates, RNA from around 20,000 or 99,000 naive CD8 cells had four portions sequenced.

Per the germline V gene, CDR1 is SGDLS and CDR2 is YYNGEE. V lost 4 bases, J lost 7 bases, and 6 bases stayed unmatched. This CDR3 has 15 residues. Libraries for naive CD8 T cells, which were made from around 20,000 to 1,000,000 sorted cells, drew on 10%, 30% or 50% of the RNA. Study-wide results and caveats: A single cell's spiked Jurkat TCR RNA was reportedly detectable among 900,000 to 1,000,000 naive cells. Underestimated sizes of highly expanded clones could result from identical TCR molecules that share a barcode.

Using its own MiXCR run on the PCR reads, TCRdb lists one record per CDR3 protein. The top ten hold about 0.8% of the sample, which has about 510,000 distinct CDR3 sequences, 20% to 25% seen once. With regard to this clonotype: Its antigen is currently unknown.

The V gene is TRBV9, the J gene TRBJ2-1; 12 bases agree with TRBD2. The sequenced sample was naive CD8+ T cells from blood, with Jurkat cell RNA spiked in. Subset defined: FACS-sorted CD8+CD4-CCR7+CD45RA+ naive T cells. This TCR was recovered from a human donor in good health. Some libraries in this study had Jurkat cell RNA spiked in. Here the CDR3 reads CASSTRLAGVNEQFF. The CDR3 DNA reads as TGTGCCAGCAGCACTAGACTAGCGGGAGTTAATGAGCAGTTCTTC.